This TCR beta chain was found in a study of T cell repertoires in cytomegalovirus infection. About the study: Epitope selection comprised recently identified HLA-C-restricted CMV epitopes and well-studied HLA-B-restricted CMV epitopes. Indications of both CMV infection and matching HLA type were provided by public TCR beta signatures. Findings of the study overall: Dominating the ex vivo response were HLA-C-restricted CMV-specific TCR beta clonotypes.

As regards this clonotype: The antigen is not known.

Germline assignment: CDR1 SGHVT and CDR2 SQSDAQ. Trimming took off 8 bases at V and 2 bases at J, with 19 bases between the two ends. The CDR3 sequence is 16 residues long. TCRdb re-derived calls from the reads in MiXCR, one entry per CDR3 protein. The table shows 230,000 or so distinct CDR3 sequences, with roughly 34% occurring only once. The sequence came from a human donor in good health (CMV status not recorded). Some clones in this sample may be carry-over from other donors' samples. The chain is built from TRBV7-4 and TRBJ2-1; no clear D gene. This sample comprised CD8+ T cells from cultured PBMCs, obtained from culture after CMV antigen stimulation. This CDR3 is CASALPGGRTYNEQFF. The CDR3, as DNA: TGTGCCAGCGCCCTCCCTGGCGGCAGGACCTACAATGAGCAGTTCTTC.